The 10 T cell receptor beta chains below all came from one sample that was sequenced in a study of CD8 T cells in Susac syndrome. An input of 0.5 to 1 ug of RNA was subjected to reverse transcription using random hexamers. TCRdb re-called the immunoSEQ multiplex PCR reads with MiXCR, one entry per CDR3 protein. The sample holds about 84,000 distinct CDR3 sequences, roughly 95% seen once. Sequencing was done on a sample of CD8+ T cells from PBMCs. The origin of the receptors is a human donor with Susac syndrome.

This clonotype appeared once. The chain employs TRBV28 and TRBJ2-7; the D call may be TRBD1 or TRBD2 (5 bases each). Trimming cost V 5 bases and J 5 bases, with 19 bases left between them. The CDR3 is made up of 15 amino acids. CDR1 is MDHEN and CDR2 is SYDVKM in the germline V gene. The CDR3 loop reads CASSLGEAVIDEQYF. CDR3 in DNA: TGTGCCAGCAGTCTAGGGGAAGCGGTTATAGACGAGCAGTACTTC.

In DNA, the CDR3 is TGTGCCAGCAGCTTAGCTAGCTCCTACGAGCAGTACGTC. This gives the protein CASSLASSYEQYV. The chain uses TRBV7-8 and TRBJ2-7; D uncertain. With 0 bases removed from V and 0 bases from J, the gap between germline ends came to 3 bases. Germline V CDR1 and CDR2: SGHVS, FQNEAQ. The CDR3 has 13 residues.

The chain uses TRBV2 and TRBJ1-2; D not resolved. This CDR3 comprises 12 residues. Germline values: CDR1 SNHLY, CDR2 FYNNEI. V was pared by 6 bases and J by 6 bases, with 11 bases between. The CDR3 sequence is CASRKGRNGYTF. The DNA of the CDR3 is TGTGCCAGCAGGAAAGGGCGGAATGGCTACACCTTC. Combining the CDR3 with reference TRBV2 and TRBJ1-2 gives the whole variable domain EPEVTQTPSHQVTQMGQEVILRCVPISNHLYFYWYRQILGQKVEFLVSFYNNEISEKSEIFDDQFSVERPDGSNFTLKIRSTKLEDSAMYFCASRKGRNGYTFGSGTRLTVV.

This clonotype appeared a single time. The V gene is TRBV6-2 or TRBV6-3, the J gene TRBJ2-1; D call uncertain. Deletions cut 6 bases from V and 14 bases from J, with 14 bases between. The CDR3 contains 11 residues. Germline V gene sequence: CDR1 MNHEY, CDR2 SVGEGT. CDR3 protein: CASSPGLVEFF. CDR3 DNA sequence: TGTGCCAGCAGCCCTGGGCTAGTGGAGTTCTTC.

V and J are TRBV7-8 and TRBJ2-5, with D perhaps matching TRBD2 (6 bases). The ends were cut back, 5 bases at V and 4 bases at J, with 17 bases in the middle. This CDR3 is built from 15 residues. Germline values: CDR1 SGHVS, CDR2 FQNEAQ. CDR3 amino acids: CASSEYAGSIETQYF. As DNA, the CDR3 is TGTGCCAGCAGCGAGTATGCGGGATCCATAGAGACCCAGTACTTC.

The CDR3 sequence is CASSQVPSGRVPAYYEQYF. The DNA of the CDR3 is TGTGCCAGCAGCCAAGTCCCTAGCGGGAGGGTTCCCGCCTACTACGAGCAGTACTTC. V and J are TRBV14 and TRBJ2-7, with TRBD2 matching 12 bases. Germline CDR1 reads SGHDN; CDR2 reads FVKESK. This CDR3 spans 19 amino acids. With 1 base clipped from V and 3 bases from J, the junction kept 13 bases outside the gene matches.

The chain employs TRBV13 and TRBJ2-7; D might be TRBD2 (7 bases). Germline lookup yields CDR1 PRHDT and CDR2 FYEKMQ (reference sequence). This CDR3 region has 14 residues. Trimming removed 1 base from V and 4 bases from J, with 11 bases in between. The CDR3 coding sequence is TGTGCCAGCAGCTTAGAGGGGGGGCCGTACGAGCAGTACGTC. This translates into CASSLEGGPYEQYV.

The rearrangement uses TRBV27 and TRBJ2-1; D gene ambiguous. CDR3 size: 15 residues. Germline loops: CDR1 MNHEY, CDR2 SMNVEV (reference sequence). Trimming cost V 3 bases and J 6 bases, with 15 bases left between them. CDR3: CASSFLRTVGNEQFF. The CDR3 DNA is TGTGCCAGCAGTTTCTTGCGGACGGTGGGCAATGAGCAGTTCTTC.

The J gene is TRBJ2-3, the V gene TRBV5-6; D possibly corresponds to TRBD2 (5 bases). CDR3 size: 13 residues. Germline CDR1 reads SGHDT; CDR2 reads YYEEEE. V was shortened by 4 bases and J by 8 bases, with 14 bases between the two germline ends. CDR3: CASSKETAGTQYF. DNA of the CDR3: TGTGCCAGCAGCAAAGAAACGGCGGGTACGCAGTATTTT.

This chain links TRBV11-2 with TRBJ2-5, with D hard to call. The ends were cut back, 4 bases at V and 1 base at J, with 13 bases in the middle. This CDR3 has 15 residues. CDR1 SGHAT and CDR2 FQNNGV come from the germline V gene. CDR3 region: CASSSDDGRQETQYF. In nucleotides, the CDR3 is TGTGCCAGCAGCTCAGACGATGGCCGCCAAGAGACCCAGTACTTC.